Each of the 27 T cell receptor beta chains below was sequenced from the same sample in a study of blood T cell repertoires in COVID-19. The table came from immunoSEQ multiplex PCR; TCRdb's copy has only in-frame clones and leaves some out. The data hold 200,000 to 250,000 clones, with around 90% observed a single time. The sequenced sample was PBMCs or T cells enriched from blood (not recorded which). These receptors all stem from a woman aged 25 to 39 with acute COVID-19.

The rearrangement uses TRBV2 and TRBJ2-2; TRBD1 agrees at 10 bases. This CDR3 comprises 14 residues. The germline gives CDR1 SNHLY, CDR2 FYNNEI. Unmatched junction bases numbered 3, after V lost 5 bases and J lost 6 bases. CDR3: CASSSGTGAGELFF. Here the CDR3 DNA reads TGTGCCAGCAGTTCCGGGACAGGGGCCGGGGAGCTGTTTTTT.

V usage is TRBV5-4 and J usage is TRBJ2-7; 9 bases are a match to TRBD2. Germline trimming cut 3 bases from V and 4 bases from J; bases unmatched to any gene: 5. The V gene's germline CDR1 is SGHNT and CDR2 YYREEE (reference sequence). The CDR3 runs to 14 residues. CDR3: CASSSYGLAYEQYF. The CDR3 DNA follows: TGTGCCAGCAGCTCATACGGACTAGCGTACGAGCAGTACTTC.

The chain recombines TRBV5-1 with TRBJ2-3; no reliable D call. There are 15 residues in the CDR3. The ends were cut back, 0 bases at V and 0 bases at J, with 8 bases in the middle. Germline CDR1 SGHRS, CDR2 YFSETQ. The CDR3 DNA reads as TGCGCCAGCAGCTTGGGAGGAGCTAGCACAGATACGCAGTATTTT. It translates to CASSLGGASTDTQYF.

The chain couples TRBV20-1 to TRBJ2-2, with D maybe TRBD1 (6 bases). The length of the CDR3 is 10 residues. Trimming cost V 6 bases and J 7 bases, with 6 bases left between them. Per the germline V gene, CDR1 is DFQATT and CDR2 is SNEGSKA (reference sequence). CDR3 coding DNA: TGCAGTGCGGGACACGGGGAGCTGTTTTTT. This sequence encodes CSAGHGELFF.

V usage is TRBV12-3 or TRBV12-4 and J usage is TRBJ2-7; D unclear. The ends were cut back, 3 bases at V and 2 bases at J, with 8 bases in the middle. The CDR3 is 13 residues long. The CDR3 protein is CASSLAPTYEQYF. CDR3 nucleotides: TGTGCCAGCAGTTTGGCCCCCACCTACGAGCAGTACTTC.

This chain links TRBV2 with TRBJ1-2, with D maybe TRBD1 (5 bases). CDR3 length: 14 residues. The V end lost 3 bases, the J end lost 8 bases, and 16 bases lay between the germline ends. Looked up from germline, CDR1 is SNHLY and CDR2 is FYNNEI. Written as DNA, the CDR3 is TGTGCCAGCAGTGACGGAGGGGTAAGGGGAGGCTACACCTTC. Protein product: CASSDGGVRGGYTF. The entire variable domain, with the rest obtained from reference TRBV2 and TRBJ1-2, is as follows: EPEVTQTPSHQVTQMGQEVILRCVPISNHLYFYWYRQILGQKVEFLVSFYNNEISEKSEIFDDQFSVERPDGSNFTLKIRSTKLEDSAMYFCASSDGGVRGGYTFGSGTRLTVV.

The chain is built from TRBV5-6 and TRBJ2-5; a weak D match, TRBD2 (5 bases). This CDR3 has 16 amino acids. In germline, CDR1 is SGHDT, CDR2 YYEEEE. Trimming pared 4 bases from V and 5 bases from J, leaving 21 bases between. The CDR3 loop is CASSPDLGVSGETQYF. The DNA for the CDR3 is TGTGCCAGCAGCCCCGACCTCGGGGTGAGTGGGGAGACCCAGTACTTC.

The V gene is TRBV3-1 (or the pseudogene TRBV3-2), the J gene TRBJ1-2; D is possibly TRBD1 (6 bases). Trimming left V 2 bases short and J 3 bases short, with 13 bases between. The CDR3 runs to 15 residues. Looked up from germline, CDR1 is LGHDT and CDR2 is YNNKEL (reference sequence). The CDR3 is CASSQRGAQDYGYTF. The DNA for the CDR3 is TGTGCCAGCAGCCAACGGGGGGCGCAGGACTATGGCTACACCTTC.

The CDR3 DNA reads TGTGCCAGCACTCACAGGCAAGAGACCCAGTACTTC. Its protein product is CASTHRQETQYF. This sequence joins TRBV2 and TRBJ2-5, with D perhaps TRBD1 (5 bases). V was cut by 7 bases and J by 2 bases, with 8 bases left in between. Germline V gene data show CDR1 as SNHLY and CDR2 as FYNNEI. The CDR3 spans 12 residues. Complete variable domain (other parts from reference TRBV2 and TRBJ2-5): EPEVTQTPSHQVTQMGQEVILRCVPISNHLYFYWYRQILGQKVEFLVSFYNNEISEKSEIFDDQFSVERPDGSNFTLKIRSTKLEDSAMYFCASTHRQETQYFGPGTRLLVL.

The genes are TRBV6-5 and TRBJ1-4, with 7 positions matching TRBD1. The CDR3 contains 15 residues. With 2 bases clipped from V and 8 bases from J, the junction kept 8 bases outside the gene matches. Germline CDR1 reads MNHEY; CDR2 reads SVGAGI. CDR3 nucleotide sequence: TGTGCCAGCAGTTACGGCGGGACAGTCCCAGAAAAACTGTTTTTT. This encodes CASSYGGTVPEKLFF.

The chain employs TRBV27 and TRBJ1-6; D may be TRBD1 (6 bases). The germline V gene has CDR1 MNHEY and CDR2 SMNVEV (reference sequence). Trimming pared 7 bases from V and 5 bases from J, leaving 12 bases between. The CDR3 contains 14 residues. The CDR3 protein is CASTRQDHNSPLHF. The CDR3 DNA sequence: TGTGCCAGCACCAGACAGGACCATAATTCACCCCTCCACTTT.

The chain uses TRBV15 and TRBJ2-6, with 10 bases fitting TRBD1. Germline V lookup: CDR1 LNHNV, CDR2 YYDKDF (reference sequence). The CDR3 extends over 17 amino acids. J was trimmed by 0 bases and V by 4 bases; bases with no gene match: 3. The CDR3 DNA sequence: TGTGCCACCAGCACGGGACAGGGGCTCTCTGGGGCCAACGTCCTGACTTTC. Protein: CATSTGQGLSGANVLTF. The variable domain in full, with the rest retrieved from reference TRBV15 and TRBJ2-6, is DAMVIQNPRYQVTQFGKPVTLSCSQTLNHNVMYWYQQKSSQAPKLLFHYYDKDFNNEADTPDNFQSRRPNTSFCFLDIRSPGLGDTAMYLCATSTGQGLSGANVLTFGAGSRLTVL.

The chain carries TRBV5-1 and TRBJ2-1; tentative D call: TRBD1 (5 bases). Trimming cost V 2 bases and J 8 bases, with 17 bases left between them. Germline loops: CDR1 SGHRS, CDR2 YFSETQ. This CDR3 comprises 15 residues. CDR3 sequence reads: CASSLQVGSVDEQFF. The CDR3 DNA is TGCGCCAGCAGCTTACAGGTGGGGTCGGTTGATGAGCAGTTCTTC. Drawing the rest from reference TRBV5-1 and TRBJ2-1, the complete variable domain is KAGVTQTPRYLIKTRGQQVTLSCSPISGHRSVSWYQQTPGQGLQFLFEYFSETQRNKGNFPGRFSGRQFSNSRSEMNVSTLELGDSALYLCASSLQVGSVDEQFFGPGTRLTVL.

The genes are TRBV13 and TRBJ2-7; 11 bases fit TRBD1. This CDR3 contains 15 residues. Germline V lookup: CDR1 PRHDT, CDR2 FYEKMQ (reference sequence). V was clipped by 5 bases and J by 0 bases; unmatched bases: 3. The CDR3 is CASSHGTGGSYEQYF. For the CDR3, the DNA is TGTGCCAGCAGCCACGGGACAGGGGGCTCCTACGAGCAGTACTTC.

The chain employs TRBV24-1 and TRBJ2-1; 8 bases are shared with TRBD2. CDR3 length: 15 residues. Looked up from germline, CDR1 is KGHDR and CDR2 is SFDVKD. Germline trimming cut 4 bases from V and 5 bases from J; bases unmatched to any gene: 6. The CDR3 reads CATSETGTRHNEQFF. In DNA form, the CDR3 reads TGTGCCACCAGTGAAACCGGGACTAGGCACAATGAGCAGTTCTTC.

Here the CDR3 DNA reads TGTGCCAGCAGCGGGCTACCGGGACTAGCGGGGAGGAGCTCCTACAATGAGCAGTTCTTC. Encoded protein: CASSGLPGLAGRSSYNEQFF. The chain is built from TRBV9 and TRBJ2-1, with 13 bases aligning to TRBD2. The V gene end was trimmed by 3 bases and the J gene end by 0 bases; junction bases not matched to a gene: 12. CDR1 is SGDLS and CDR2 is YYNGEE in the germline V gene. The CDR3 spans 20 residues.

V usage is TRBV5-1 and J usage is TRBJ1-5, with D possibly TRBD1 on 6 matching bases. Germline lookup yields CDR1 SGHRS and CDR2 YFSETQ. The CDR3 totals 14 residues. Trimming removed 0 bases at V and 6 bases at J, with 10 bases between. CDR3 in DNA: TGCGCCAGCAGCTTGGGGGGGGGCGGTCAGCCCCAGCATTTT. Its translation: CASSLGGGGQPQHF. Full variable domain (remainder filled in from reference TRBV5-1 and TRBJ1-5): KAGVTQTPRYLIKTRGQQVTLSCSPISGHRSVSWYQQTPGQGLQFLFEYFSETQRNKGNFPGRFSGRQFSNSRSEMNVSTLELGDSALYLCASSLGGGGQPQHFGDGTRLSIL.

The rearrangement links TRBV7-9 to TRBJ1-1, with D perhaps matching TRBD1 (6 bases). The length of the CDR3 is 15 residues. Per germline, CDR1 SEHNR and CDR2 FQNEAQ (reference sequence). With 1 base removed from V and 6 bases from J, the gap between germline ends came to 15 bases. The CDR3 sequence is CASSLGDHRDSEAFF. DNA for the CDR3: TGTGCCAGCAGCTTAGGAGATCACAGGGATTCTGAAGCTTTCTTT.

The J gene is TRBJ2-1, the V gene TRBV7-3; TRBD2 matches at 7 bases. After removal of 2 bases from V and 6 bases from J, the junction contained 4 bases not matched to a gene. CDR1 is SGHTA and CDR2 is FQGTGA in the germline V gene. This CDR3 is 14 amino acids long. In DNA, the CDR3 is TGTGCCAGCAGCTTAGGCGGGAGTGGCAATGAGCAGTTCTTC. Its protein is CASSLGGSGNEQFF. Supplemented by reference TRBV7-3 and TRBJ2-1, the full variable domain reads GAGVSQTPSNKVTEKGKYVELRCDPISGHTALYWYRQSLGQGPEFLIYFQGTGAADDSGLPNDRFFAVRPEGSVSTLKIQRTERGDSAVYLCASSLGGSGNEQFFGPGTRLTVL.

The chain couples TRBV5-4 to TRBJ2-1, with 8 positions matching TRBD2. This CDR3 is 13 amino acids long. Unmatched junction bases numbered 2, after V lost 4 bases and J lost 5 bases. In germline, CDR1 is SGHNT, CDR2 YYREEE (reference sequence). CDR3 in DNA: TGTGCCAGCAGCCTGGGACTAGACAATGAGCAGTTCTTC. It translates to CASSLGLDNEQFF.

This chain uses TRBV2 with TRBJ2-5; 8 nucleotides line up with TRBD2. The CDR3 runs to 13 residues. CDR1 is SNHLY and CDR2 is FYNNEI in the germline V gene. V was pared by 4 bases and J by 3 bases, with 1 base of the junction left unmatched. DNA for the CDR3: TGTGCCAGCAGTGGGGGACTAGAAGAGACCCAGTACTTC. Encoded protein: CASSGGLEETQYF.

The chain has TRBV2 and TRBJ2-7; maybe TRBD2 (5 bases). This CDR3 region has 17 residues. Germline-derived CDR1 and CDR2 are SNHLY and FYNNEI. The V end was cut by 1 base, the J end by 2 bases, with 18 bases between. Here the CDR3 DNA reads TGTGCCAGCAGTGAAGGTGAGGGTCATAGCGTTACCTACGAGCAGTACTTC. Translating gives CASSEGEGHSVTYEQYF. Complete variable domain (other parts from reference TRBV2 and TRBJ2-7): EPEVTQTPSHQVTQMGQEVILRCVPISNHLYFYWYRQILGQKVEFLVSFYNNEISEKSEIFDDQFSVERPDGSNFTLKIRSTKLEDSAMYFCASSEGEGHSVTYEQYFGPGTRLTVT.

The V gene is TRBV6-5, the J gene TRBJ2-3, with 8 bases matching TRBD1. Germline loops: CDR1 MNHEY, CDR2 SVGAGI. CDR3 length equals 15 residues. V trimming: 5 bases; J trimming: 3 bases; junction bases outside the gene matches: 7. CDR3 DNA: TGTGCCAGCAGTCCACAGGGGGAATGGACAGATACGCAGTATTTT. This gives the protein CASSPQGEWTDTQYF.

The J gene is TRBJ2-5, the V gene TRBV24-1; the match to TRBD2 covers 7 bases. V shed 3 bases and J 5 bases; nucleotides not matched to a gene: 11. The CDR3 covers 16 residues. The V gene's germline CDR1 is KGHDR and CDR2 SFDVKD. The CDR3 spells CATSDRASGLGETQYF. CDR3 nucleotide sequence: TGTGCCACCAGTGATCGGGCTAGCGGTCTCGGGGAGACCCAGTACTTC.

V usage is TRBV27 and J usage is TRBJ1-6, with D possibly matching TRBD1 (6 bases). CDR3 size: 15 residues. The ends were cut back, 0 bases at V and 9 bases at J, with 12 bases in the middle. The germline V gene has CDR1 MNHEY and CDR2 SMNVEV (reference sequence). CDR3 loop: CASSLSRVQGSPLHF. CDR3 nucleotide sequence: TGTGCCAGCAGTTTATCGAGAGTACAGGGTTCACCCCTCCACTTT.

The rearrangement links TRBV9 to TRBJ2-3; TRBD2 is a possible D gene (6 bases). The CDR3 contains 14 residues. Trimming stripped 7 bases from V and 0 bases from J, with 12 bases between. CDR1 and CDR2 (germline): SGDLS, YYNGEE. DNA for the CDR3: TGTGCCAGCGGTGGAGGGGCTAGCACAGATACGCAGTATTTT. Its translation is CASGGGASTDTQYF.

The chain carries TRBV6-2 or TRBV6-3 and TRBJ2-7; TRBD1 agrees at 10 bases. The CDR3 consists of 14 residues. The V gene's germline CDR1 is MNHEY and CDR2 SVGEGT. The V segment lost 6 bases and the J segment 5 bases; nucleotides outside the gene matches: 7. The CDR3 DNA reads TGTGCCAGCAGCCTGGGACAGGGGTGGGACGAGCAGTACTTC. This sequence encodes CASSLGQGWDEQYF.